These 21 T cell receptor beta chains were sequenced from one sample in a study of cytomegalovirus exposure and HLA in healthy donors. The PCR ran on 60 Vbeta and 13 Jbeta primers. This table comes from immunoSEQ multiplex PCR, and its TCRdb copy is limited to in-frame clones, with some not included. The sample holds hundreds of thousands of clones, 70% to 85% seen once. The sequenced sample consisted of PBMCs. The receptors come from a woman aged 35 to 49 in good health and CMV-seronegative.

The chain employs TRBV9 and TRBJ1-6, with D unresolved. This CDR3 spans 18 amino acids. The germline V gene encodes CDR1 SGDLS and CDR2 YYNGEE. Trimming took 4 bases from V and 0 from J, leaving 17 bases between them. The CDR3 coding sequence is TGTGCCAGCAGCCACTCCTCGGAGGAGGGCTCCTATAATTCACCCCTCCACTTT. The encoded protein is CASSHSSEEGSYNSPLHF.

This clone has a single count. V is TRBV9 and J is TRBJ1-1; TRBD1 matches at 8 bases. V gave up 4 bases and J gave up 0 bases; unmatched junction bases: 8. This CDR3 has 16 amino acids. The germline V gene encodes CDR1 SGDLS and CDR2 YYNGEE. The CDR3 spells CASSPGQGAMNTEAFF. The CDR3 DNA reads as TGTGCCAGCAGCCCTGGGCAGGGGGCGATGAACACTGAAGCTTTCTTT. Variable domain in full (rest from reference TRBV9 and TRBJ1-1): DSGVTQTPKHLITATGQRVTLRCSPRSGDLSVYWYQQSLDQGLQFLIQYYNGEERAKGNILERFSAQQFPDLHSELNLSSLELGDSALYFCASSPGQGAMNTEAFFGQGTRLTVV.

The genes are TRBV6-1 and TRBJ2-2; 9 nucleotides line up with TRBD2. Germline values: CDR1 MNHNS, CDR2 SASEGT. Unmatched junction bases numbered 5, after V lost 10 bases and J lost 5 bases. The CDR3 is 13 residues long. The CDR3 nucleotides are TGTGCCACCTCTAGCGGGGAGACCGGGGAGCTGTTTTTT. This sequence encodes CATSSGETGELFF.

The J gene is TRBJ1-2, the V gene TRBV5-5; 9 positions agree with TRBD1. CDR1 is SGHKS, CDR2 YYEKEE, per germline (reference sequence). Trimming cost V 2 bases and J 7 bases; bases outside gene matches: 9. CDR3 length equals 15 residues. In DNA form, the CDR3 reads TGTGCCAGCAGCTTCCGGGACAGGGATTTTGGTGGCTACACCTTC. It is translated as CASSFRDRDFGGYTF.

The chain links TRBV5-1 to TRBJ1-2; the D is unclear. The germline V and J ends were trimmed by 0 bases and 4 bases, with 10 bases remaining between them. The CDR3 contains 14 residues. Germline V gene data show CDR1 as SGHRS and CDR2 as YFSETQ. CDR3 sequence: CASSLGTSAYGYTF. DNA of the CDR3: TGCGCCAGCAGCTTGGGCACTTCTGCCTATGGCTACACCTTC. The variable domain in full, completed from reference TRBV5-1 and TRBJ1-2, reads KAGVTQTPRYLIKTRGQQVTLSCSPISGHRSVSWYQQTPGQGLQFLFEYFSETQRNKGNFPGRFSGRQFSNSRSEMNVSTLELGDSALYLCASSLGTSAYGYTFGSGTRLTVV.

The chain joins TRBV30 to TRBJ1-2; D unclear. The germline V gene has CDR1 GTSNPN and CDR2 SVGIG (reference sequence). V lost 0 bases to trimming and J lost 2 bases, with 10 bases between them. This CDR3 is built from 14 residues. For the CDR3, the DNA is TGTGCCTGGAGTGTCGGGAGTTTGAACTATGGCTACACCTTC. It translates to CAWSVGSLNYGYTF.

This clone occurred a few times. J is TRBJ2-1 and V is TRBV6-5, with D possibly TRBD2 on 5 matching bases. Germline-derived CDR1 and CDR2 are MNHEY and SVGAGI. This CDR3 has 14 residues. V lost 2 bases and J lost 7, with 12 bases in between. The CDR3 DNA reads TGTGCCAGCAGTTACGGTGGAGGAGCGAATGAGCAGTTCTTC. It yields the protein CASSYGGGANEQFF.

The genes are TRBV30 and TRBJ1-5; TRBD1 might be the D (6 bases). The CDR3 loop spans 17 amino acids. Germline values: CDR1 GTSNPN, CDR2 SVGIG (reference sequence). V lost 0 bases to trimming and J lost 0 bases, with 15 bases between them. In DNA, the CDR3 is TGTGCCTGGAGTGTTCCGGGACAATTTTATAGCAATCAGCCCCAGCATTTT. This codes for CAWSVPGQFYSNQPQHF. Drawing the rest from reference TRBV30 and TRBJ1-5, the complete variable domain is SQTIHQWPATLVQPVGSPLSLECTVEGTSNPNLYWYRQAAGRGLQLLFYSVGIGQISSEVPQNLSASRPQDRQFILSSKKLLLSDSGFYLCAWSVPGQFYSNQPQHFGDGTRLSIL.

V usage is TRBV19 and J usage is TRBJ1-1; D is uncertain. The length of the CDR3 is 14 residues. Per germline, CDR1 LNHDA and CDR2 SQIVND (reference sequence). Trimming removed 3 bases from V and 1 base from J, with 9 bases in between. The DNA for the CDR3 is TGTGCCAGTAGTATTGTAGGAGGGAACACTGAAGCTTTCTTT. It yields the protein CASSIVGGNTEAFF.

The chain carries TRBV18 and TRBJ1-4; 8 bases align to TRBD1. This CDR3 region has 15 residues. The germline V gene encodes CDR1 KGHSH and CDR2 LQKENI. V was pared by 0 bases and J by 8 bases, with 5 bases of the junction left unmatched. In nucleotides, the CDR3 is TGTGCCAGCTCACCACCGAGACAGGGGCAAGAAAAACTGTTTTTT. It encodes CASSPPRQGQEKLFF.

The chain has TRBV6-1 and TRBJ2-7; 7 bases fit TRBD1. Germline V CDR1 and CDR2: MNHNS, SASEGT. CDR3 length: 13 residues. V shed 7 bases and J 7 bases; nucleotides not matched to a gene: 10. The CDR3 loop is CASTVDRAGEQYF. The CDR3 DNA sequence: TGTGCCAGCACTGTTGACAGGGCGGGTGAGCAGTACTTC.

This clone appeared once. The gene calls are TRBV30 and TRBJ2-3; weak D call: TRBD1 (6 bases). The CDR3 has 15 residues. Germline CDR1 reads GTSNPN; CDR2 reads SVGIG (reference sequence). V shed 1 base and J shed 6 bases, with 17 bases lying between them. Here the CDR3 DNA reads TGTGCCTGGAGTGCAATTTCAACAGGGCTCGATACGCAGTATTTT. Translation: CAWSAISTGLDTQYF.

The chain couples TRBV9 to TRBJ2-7; 10 nucleotides align to TRBD1. The V gene end was trimmed by 4 bases and the J gene end by 1 base; junction bases not matched to a gene: 5. The CDR3 totals 15 residues. The germline gives CDR1 SGDLS, CDR2 YYNGEE. CDR3 nucleotide sequence: TGTGCCAGCAGCCAAGGGACAGGGGCTTCCTACGAGCAGTACTTC. Translation: CASSQGTGASYEQYF.

This chain links TRBV30 with TRBJ1-6; 8 bases map to TRBD1. V lost 8 bases, J lost 4 bases, and 4 bases stayed unmatched. There are 13 residues in the CDR3. Germline V lookup: CDR1 GTSNPN, CDR2 SVGIG (reference sequence). The CDR3 sequence is CAGWTGYNSPLHF. CDR3 DNA sequence: TGTGCCGGGTGGACAGGGTATAATTCACCCCTCCACTTT.

This chain's CDR3 is CASSPRTGYEQYF. The CDR3 coding sequence is TGTGCCAGCAGCCCCAGGACAGGCTACGAGCAGTACTTC. V is TRBV13 and J is TRBJ2-7; 7 bases align to TRBD1. This CDR3 has 13 residues. Losses at the gene ends were 5 bases for V and 3 bases for J; bases not matched to a gene: 4. The germline CDR1 and CDR2 sequences are PRHDT and FYEKMQ (reference sequence).

The J gene is TRBJ2-7, the V gene TRBV29-1; D is uncertain. V lost 4 bases and J lost 0, with 10 bases in between. The CDR3 has 13 residues. Germline loops: CDR1 SQVTM, CDR2 ANQGSEA. Written as DNA, the CDR3 is TGCAGCGTTGGTACAGAGATCTCCTACGAGCAGTACTTC. Protein product: CSVGTEISYEQYF.

This clone was observed a handful of times. The sample contains more than one DNA sequence encoding this CDR3. The rearrangement uses TRBV15 and TRBJ2-5; 7 bases map to TRBD1. V gave up 0 bases and J gave up 2 bases; unmatched junction bases: 3. CDR3 length equals 15 residues. Germline CDR1 reads LNHNV; CDR2 reads YYDKDF (reference sequence). DNA for the CDR3: TGTGCCACCAGCAGAGACCCGGGACAGCAAGAGACCCAGTACTTC. Its translation: CATSRDPGQQETQYF.

The chain links TRBV7-3 to TRBJ2-1; the match to TRBD2 covers 8 bases. The CDR3 covers 14 residues. The ends lost 4 bases at V and 9 bases at J; junction bases unmatched: 8. Germline CDR1 and CDR2: SGHTA and FQGTGA. The DNA for the CDR3 is TGTGCCAGCAGCTCTACCGGGGGGGCCGGTGAGCAGTTCTTC. This encodes CASSSTGGAGEQFF.

V gene TRBV6-6 combines with J gene TRBJ1-1, with 9 bases that match TRBD1. With V trimmed by 3 bases and J by 3 bases, 5 bases remained unmatched. Germline CDR1 and CDR2: MNHNY and SVGAGI (reference sequence). CDR3 length equals 15 residues. The CDR3: CASSYPQGADTEAFF. CDR3 DNA sequence: TGTGCCAGCAGTTATCCACAGGGGGCTGACACTGAAGCTTTCTTT.

J is TRBJ1-4 and V is TRBV30, with 9 bases lining up with TRBD1. The CDR3 is 14 residues long. Trimming removed 1 base from V and 8 bases from J; junction bases left unmatched: 5. Germline loops: CDR1 GTSNPN, CDR2 SVGIG (reference sequence). The CDR3 DNA sequence: TGTGCCTGGAGTGACAGGGGGCTCTCAGAAAAACTGTTTTTT. Protein product: CAWSDRGLSEKLFF.

The chain has TRBV6-1 and TRBJ2-2; 12 bases line up with TRBD1. The length of the CDR3 is 16 residues. V dropped 5 bases and J dropped 4; count of bases not matched to a gene: 5. From germline, CDR1 is MNHNS and CDR2 SASEGT. CDR3 sequence (DNA): TGTGCCAGCAGTCAAGGGGACAGGGGGCTCACCGGGGAGCTGTTTTTT. As protein: CASSQGDRGLTGELFF.